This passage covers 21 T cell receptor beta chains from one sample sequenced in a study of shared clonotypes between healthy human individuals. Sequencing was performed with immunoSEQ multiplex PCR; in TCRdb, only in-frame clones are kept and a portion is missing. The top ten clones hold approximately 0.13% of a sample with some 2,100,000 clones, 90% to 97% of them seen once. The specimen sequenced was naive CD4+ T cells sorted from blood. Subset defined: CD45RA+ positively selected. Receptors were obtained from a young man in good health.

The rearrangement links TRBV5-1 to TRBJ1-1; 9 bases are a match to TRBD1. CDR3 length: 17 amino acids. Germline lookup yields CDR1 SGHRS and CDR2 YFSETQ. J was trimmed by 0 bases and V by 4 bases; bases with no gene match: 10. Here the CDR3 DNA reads TGCGCCAGCAGCCCGAAACAGGGGGCGCTGGTGAACACTGAAGCTTTCTTT. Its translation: CASSPKQGALVNTEAFF.

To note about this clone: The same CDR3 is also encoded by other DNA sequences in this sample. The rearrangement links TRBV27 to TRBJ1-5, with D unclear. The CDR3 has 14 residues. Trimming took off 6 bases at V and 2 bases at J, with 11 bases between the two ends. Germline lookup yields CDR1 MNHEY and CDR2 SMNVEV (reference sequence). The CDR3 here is CASSPGQGNQPQHF. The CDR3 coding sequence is TGTGCCAGCAGCCCGGGCCAGGGCAATCAGCCCCAGCATTTT.

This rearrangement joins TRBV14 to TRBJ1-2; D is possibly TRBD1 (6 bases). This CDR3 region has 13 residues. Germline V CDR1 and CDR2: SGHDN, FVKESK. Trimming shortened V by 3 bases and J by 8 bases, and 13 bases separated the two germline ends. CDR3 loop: CASSHYRGDGYTF. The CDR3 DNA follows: TGTGCCAGCAGCCACTATAGGGGGGACGGCTACACCTTC.

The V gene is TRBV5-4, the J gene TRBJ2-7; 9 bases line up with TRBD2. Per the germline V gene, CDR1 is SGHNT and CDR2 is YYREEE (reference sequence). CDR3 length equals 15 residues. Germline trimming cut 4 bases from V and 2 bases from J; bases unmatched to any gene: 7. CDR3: CASSLSGGGAYEQYF. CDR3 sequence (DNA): TGTGCCAGCAGCCTTAGCGGGGGCGGGGCCTACGAGCAGTACTTC.

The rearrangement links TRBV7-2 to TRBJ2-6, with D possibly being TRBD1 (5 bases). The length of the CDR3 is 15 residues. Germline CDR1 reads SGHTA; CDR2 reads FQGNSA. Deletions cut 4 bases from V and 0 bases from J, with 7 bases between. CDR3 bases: TGTGCCAGCAGCTCTGACAGCTCTGGGGCCAACGTCCTGACTTTC. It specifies CASSSDSSGANVLTF.

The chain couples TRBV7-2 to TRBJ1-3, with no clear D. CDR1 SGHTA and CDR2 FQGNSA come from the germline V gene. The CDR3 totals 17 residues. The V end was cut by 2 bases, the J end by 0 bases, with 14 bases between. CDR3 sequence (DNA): TGTGCCAGCAGCTTACTTGGCAGTAGATCCTCTGGAAACACCATATATTTT. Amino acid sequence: CASSLLGSRSSGNTIYF.

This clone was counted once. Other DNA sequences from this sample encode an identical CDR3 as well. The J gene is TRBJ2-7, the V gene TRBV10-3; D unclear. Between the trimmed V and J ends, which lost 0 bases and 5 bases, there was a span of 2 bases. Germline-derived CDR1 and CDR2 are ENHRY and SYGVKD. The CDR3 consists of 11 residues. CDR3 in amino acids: CAISESNEQYF. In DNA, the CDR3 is TGTGCCATCAGTGAGTCAAACGAGCAGTACTTC.

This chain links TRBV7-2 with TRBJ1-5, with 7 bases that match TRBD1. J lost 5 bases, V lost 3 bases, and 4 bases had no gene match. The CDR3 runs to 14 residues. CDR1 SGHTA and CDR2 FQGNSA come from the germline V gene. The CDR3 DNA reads TGTGCCAGCAGCTTTCAAACAGGGGATCAGCCCCAGCATTTT. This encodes CASSFQTGDQPQHF. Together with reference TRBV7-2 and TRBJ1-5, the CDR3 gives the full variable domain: GAGVSQSPSNKVTEKGKDVELRCDPISGHTALYWYRQSLGQGLEFLIYFQGNSAPDKSGLPSDRFSAERTGGSVSTLTIQRTQQEDSAVYLCASSFQTGDQPQHFGDGTRLSIL.

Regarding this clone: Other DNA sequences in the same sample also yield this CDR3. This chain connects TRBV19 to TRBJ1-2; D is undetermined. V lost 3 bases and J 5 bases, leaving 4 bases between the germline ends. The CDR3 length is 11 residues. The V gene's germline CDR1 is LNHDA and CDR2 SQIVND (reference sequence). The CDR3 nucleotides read TGTGCCAGTAGTATCGGGTATGGCTACACCTTC. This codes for CASSIGYGYTF.

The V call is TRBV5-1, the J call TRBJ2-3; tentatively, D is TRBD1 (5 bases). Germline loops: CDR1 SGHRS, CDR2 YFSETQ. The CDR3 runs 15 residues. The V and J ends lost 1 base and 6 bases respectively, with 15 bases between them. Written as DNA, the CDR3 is TGCGCCAGCAGCTTGAGTCTTTCCCCAGGGGATACGCAGTATTTT. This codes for CASSLSLSPGDTQYF.

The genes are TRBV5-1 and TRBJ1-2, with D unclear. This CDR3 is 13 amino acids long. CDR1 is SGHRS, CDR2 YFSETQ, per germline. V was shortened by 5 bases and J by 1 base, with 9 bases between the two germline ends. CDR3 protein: CASRRGYNYGYTF. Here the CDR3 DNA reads TGCGCCAGCAGGAGAGGGTATAACTATGGCTACACCTTC.

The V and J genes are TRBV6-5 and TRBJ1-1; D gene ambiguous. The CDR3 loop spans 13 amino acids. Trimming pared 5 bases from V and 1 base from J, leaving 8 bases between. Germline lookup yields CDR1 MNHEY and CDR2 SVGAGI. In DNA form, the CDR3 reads TGTGCCAGCAGTAATCCTCAGAACACTGAAGCTTTCTTT. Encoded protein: CASSNPQNTEAFF.

The CDR3 region has the DNA TGTGCCAGCAGTATGGACAGGGTAGCCAAAAACATTCAGTACTTC. It yields the protein CASSMDRVAKNIQYF. The genes are TRBV28 and TRBJ2-4; 8 nucleotides match TRBD1. There are 15 residues in the CDR3. Germline V gene data show CDR1 as MDHEN and CDR2 as SYDVKM. J gave up 0 bases and V 5 bases, and 3 bases lay outside the gene matches.

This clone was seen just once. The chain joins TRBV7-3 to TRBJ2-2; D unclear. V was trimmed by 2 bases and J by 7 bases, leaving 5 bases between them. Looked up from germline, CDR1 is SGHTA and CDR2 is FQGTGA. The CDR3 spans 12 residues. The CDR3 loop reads CASSLPGGELFF. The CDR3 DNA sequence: TGTGCCAGCAGCTTACCCGGCGGGGAGCTGTTTTTT. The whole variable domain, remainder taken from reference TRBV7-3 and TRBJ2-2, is GAGVSQTPSNKVTEKGKYVELRCDPISGHTALYWYRQSLGQGPEFLIYFQGTGAADDSGLPNDRFFAVRPEGSVSTLKIQRTERGDSAVYLCASSLPGGELFFGEGSRLTVL.

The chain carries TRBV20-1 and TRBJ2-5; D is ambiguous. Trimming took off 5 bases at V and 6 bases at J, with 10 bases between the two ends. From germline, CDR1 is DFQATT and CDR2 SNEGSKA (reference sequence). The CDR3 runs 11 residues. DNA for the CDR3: TGCAGTGCTCGCCCCCTGCAGACCCAGTACTTC. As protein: CSARPLQTQYF.

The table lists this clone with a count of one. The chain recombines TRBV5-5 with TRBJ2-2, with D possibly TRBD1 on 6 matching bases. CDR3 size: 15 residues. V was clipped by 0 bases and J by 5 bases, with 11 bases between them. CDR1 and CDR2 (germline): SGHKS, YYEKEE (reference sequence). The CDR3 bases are TGTGCCAGCAGCTTGGGGGACATGATTACCGGGGAGCTGTTTTTT. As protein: CASSLGDMITGELFF.

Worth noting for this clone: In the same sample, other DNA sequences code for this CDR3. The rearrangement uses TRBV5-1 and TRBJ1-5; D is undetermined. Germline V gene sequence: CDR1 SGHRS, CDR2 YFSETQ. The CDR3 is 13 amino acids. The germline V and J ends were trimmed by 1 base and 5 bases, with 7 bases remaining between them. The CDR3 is CASSLRGDQPQHF. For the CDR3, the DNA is TGCGCCAGCAGCTTGCGAGGTGATCAGCCCCAGCATTTT. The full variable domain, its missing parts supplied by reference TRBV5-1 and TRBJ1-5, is KAGVTQTPRYLIKTRGQQVTLSCSPISGHRSVSWYQQTPGQGLQFLFEYFSETQRNKGNFPGRFSGRQFSNSRSEMNVSTLELGDSALYLCASSLRGDQPQHFGDGTRLSIL.

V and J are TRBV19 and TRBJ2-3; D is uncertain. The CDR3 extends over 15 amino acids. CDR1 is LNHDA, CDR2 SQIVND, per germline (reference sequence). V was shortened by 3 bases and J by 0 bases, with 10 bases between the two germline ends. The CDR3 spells CASSIRQSSTDTQYF. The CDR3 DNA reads TGTGCCAGTAGTATTAGGCAGAGTAGCACAGATACGCAGTATTTT.

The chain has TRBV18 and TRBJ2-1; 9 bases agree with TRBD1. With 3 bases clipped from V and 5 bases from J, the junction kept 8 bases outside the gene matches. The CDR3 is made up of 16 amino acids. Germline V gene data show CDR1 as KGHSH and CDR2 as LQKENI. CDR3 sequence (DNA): TGTGCCAGCTCACCTTTCCGGGGACAGGGCAACAATGAGCAGTTCTTC. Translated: CASSPFRGQGNNEQFF.

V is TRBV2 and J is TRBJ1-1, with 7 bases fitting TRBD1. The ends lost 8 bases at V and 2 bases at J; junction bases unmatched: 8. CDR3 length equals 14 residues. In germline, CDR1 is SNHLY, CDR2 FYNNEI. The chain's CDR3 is CASSGQVINTEAFF. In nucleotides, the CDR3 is TGTGCCAGCTCCGGACAGGTTATAAACACTGAAGCTTTCTTT.

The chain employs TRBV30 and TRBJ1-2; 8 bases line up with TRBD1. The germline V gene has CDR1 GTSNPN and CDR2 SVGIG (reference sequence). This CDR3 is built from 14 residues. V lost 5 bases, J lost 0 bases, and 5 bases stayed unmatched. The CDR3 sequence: CAWGRTGTNYGYTF. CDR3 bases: TGTGCCTGGGGGAGGACAGGGACTAACTATGGCTACACCTTC.